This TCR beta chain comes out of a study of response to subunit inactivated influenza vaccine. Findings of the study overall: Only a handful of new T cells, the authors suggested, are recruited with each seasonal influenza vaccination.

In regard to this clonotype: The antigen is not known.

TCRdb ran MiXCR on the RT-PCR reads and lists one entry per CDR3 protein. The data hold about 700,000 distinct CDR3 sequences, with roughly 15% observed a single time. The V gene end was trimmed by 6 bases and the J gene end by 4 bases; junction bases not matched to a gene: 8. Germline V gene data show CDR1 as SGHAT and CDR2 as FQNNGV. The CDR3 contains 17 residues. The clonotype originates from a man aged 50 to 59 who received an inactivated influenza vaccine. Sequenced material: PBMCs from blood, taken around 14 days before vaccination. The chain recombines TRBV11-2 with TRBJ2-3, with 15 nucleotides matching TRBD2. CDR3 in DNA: TGTGCCAGCAGAAAGCCCGGGACTAGCGGGAGGTCAGATACGCAGTATTTT. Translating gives CASRKPGTSGRSDTQYF. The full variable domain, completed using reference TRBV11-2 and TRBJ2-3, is EAGVAQSPRYKIIEKRQSVAFWCNPISGHATLYWYQQILGQGPKLLIQFQNNGVVDDSQLPKDRFSAERLKGVDSTLKIQPAKLEDSAVYLCASRKPGTSGRSDTQYFGPGTRLTVL.